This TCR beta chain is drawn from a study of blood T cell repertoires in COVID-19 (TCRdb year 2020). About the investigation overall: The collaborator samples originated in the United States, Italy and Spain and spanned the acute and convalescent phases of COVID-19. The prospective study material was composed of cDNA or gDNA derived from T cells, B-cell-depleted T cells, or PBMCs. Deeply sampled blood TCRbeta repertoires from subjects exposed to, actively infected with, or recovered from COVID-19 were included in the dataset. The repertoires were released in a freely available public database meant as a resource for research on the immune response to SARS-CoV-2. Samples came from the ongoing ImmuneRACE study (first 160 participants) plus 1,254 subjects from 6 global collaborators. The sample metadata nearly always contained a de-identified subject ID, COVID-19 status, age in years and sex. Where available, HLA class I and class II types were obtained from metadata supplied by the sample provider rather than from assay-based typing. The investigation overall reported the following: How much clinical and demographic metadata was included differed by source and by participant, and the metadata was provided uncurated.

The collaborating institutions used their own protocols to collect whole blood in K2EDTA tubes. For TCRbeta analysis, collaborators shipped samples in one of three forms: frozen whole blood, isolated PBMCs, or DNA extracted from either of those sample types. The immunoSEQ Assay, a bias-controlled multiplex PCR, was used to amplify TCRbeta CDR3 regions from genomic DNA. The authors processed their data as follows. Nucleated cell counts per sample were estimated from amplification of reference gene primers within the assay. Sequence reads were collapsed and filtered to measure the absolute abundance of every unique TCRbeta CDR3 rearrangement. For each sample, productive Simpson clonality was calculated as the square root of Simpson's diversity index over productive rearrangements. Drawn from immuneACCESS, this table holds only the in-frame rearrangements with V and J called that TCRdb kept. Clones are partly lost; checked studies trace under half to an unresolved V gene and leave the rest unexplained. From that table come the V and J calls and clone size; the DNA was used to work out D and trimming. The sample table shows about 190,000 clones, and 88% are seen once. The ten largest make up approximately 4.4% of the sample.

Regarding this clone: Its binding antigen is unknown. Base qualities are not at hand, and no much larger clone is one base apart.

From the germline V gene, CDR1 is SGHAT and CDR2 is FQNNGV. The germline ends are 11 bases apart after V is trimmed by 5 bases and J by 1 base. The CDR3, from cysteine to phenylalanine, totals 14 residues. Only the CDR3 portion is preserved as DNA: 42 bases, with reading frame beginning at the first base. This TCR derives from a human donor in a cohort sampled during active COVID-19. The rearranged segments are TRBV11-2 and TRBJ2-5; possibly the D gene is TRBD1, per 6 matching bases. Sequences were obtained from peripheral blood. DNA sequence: TGTGCCAGCAGCCCGTTCAGGGGCCAAGAGACCCAGTACTTC. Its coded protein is CASSPFRGQETQYF.